Each of the 17 T cell receptor beta chains below was sequenced from the same sample in a study of T cell repertoires in cytomegalovirus infection. No antigen has been assigned to these receptors. TCRdb re-analysed the reads in MiXCR, keeping a single row per CDR3 protein. Among roughly 730,000 distinct CDR3 sequences listed, 33% were seen once. The sample in question was cultured PBMCs, obtained from culture after CMV antigen stimulation. These receptors were taken from a human donor in good health (CMV status not recorded). Some clones in this sample may be carry-over from other donors' samples.

The CDR3 DNA sequence: TGTGCCAGCCGGGGCAGGGGGAACAATGAGCAGTTCTTC. Protein sequence: CASRGRGNNEQFF. The chain recombines TRBV2 with TRBJ2-1; 7 nucleotides align to TRBD1. The CDR3 sequence is 13 residues long. V trimming: 8 bases; J trimming: 5 bases; junction bases outside the gene matches: 6. Germline assignment: CDR1 SNHLY and CDR2 FYNNEI.

The CDR3 loop reads CASRTRQGLYEQYF. The CDR3, as DNA: TGCGCCAGCAGAACTCGACAGGGCCTCTACGAGCAGTACTTC. V usage is TRBV5-1 and J usage is TRBJ2-7; 7 bases fit TRBD1. The V gene end was trimmed by 5 bases and the J gene end by 3 bases; junction bases not matched to a gene: 8. Germline V lookup: CDR1 SGHRS, CDR2 YFSETQ. This CDR3 is built from 14 residues.

This clonotype was detected a few times. A much larger clone lies one base from this, so it may be a read error. V is TRBV12-3 or TRBV12-4 and J is TRBJ2-7; the D is unclear. The CDR3 is 12 amino acids. V was pared by 2 bases and J by 3 bases, with 5 bases between. The CDR3 sequence: CASSLRVYEQYF. The CDR3, as DNA: TGTGCCAGCAGTTTAAGGGTCTACGAGCAGTACTTC.

This clonotype showed up just a few times. This chain links TRBV20-1 with TRBJ2-4, with D perhaps being TRBD1 or TRBD2 (6 bases each). Looked up from germline, CDR1 is DFQATT and CDR2 is SNEGSKA (reference sequence). CDR3 length: 14 residues. The germline V and J ends were trimmed by 6 bases and 8 bases, with 20 bases remaining between them. The CDR3 DNA sequence: TGCAGTGCCCCTCGGGGGCCGGGGGAGGACATTCAGTACTTC. Translation: CSAPRGPGEDIQYF.

This rearrangement joins TRBV6-2 or TRBV6-3 to TRBJ1-2; 9 nucleotides align to TRBD1. With V trimmed by 6 bases and J by 4 bases, 6 bases remained unmatched. Germline CDR1 is MNHEY and CDR2 is SVGEGT. This CDR3 region has 14 residues. The CDR3: CASRSTGGIYGYTF. The CDR3 nucleotides read TGTGCCAGCAGATCAACAGGGGGCATCTATGGCTACACCTTC.

There are a few counts of this clonotype. The V gene is TRBV4-3, the J gene TRBJ1-2, with 12 bases identical to TRBD1. CDR1 is LGHNA and CDR2 is YSLEER in the germline V gene. Germline trimming cut 3 bases from V and 8 bases from J; bases unmatched to any gene: 10. The CDR3 spans 16 residues. The CDR3 reads CASSQKRGQGAFGYTF. For the CDR3, the DNA is TGCGCCAGCAGCCAGAAGCGGGGACAGGGGGCGTTCGGCTACACCTTC.

The chain couples TRBV20-1 to TRBJ2-5; D possibly corresponds to TRBD2 (6 bases). Germline V gene data show CDR1 as DFQATT and CDR2 as SNEGSKA (reference sequence). V was trimmed by 0 bases and J by 4 bases, leaving 12 bases between them. The CDR3 sequence is 14 residues long. The CDR3, as DNA: TGCAGTGCTAGAGATCGGAGGGATCCAGAGACCCAGTACTTC. Translation gives CSARDRRDPETQYF.

The V gene is TRBV9, the J gene TRBJ2-3, with 10 nucleotides matching TRBD2. The J segment lost 3 bases and the V segment lost 4 bases, leaving 2 bases of the junction unmatched. The V gene's germline CDR1 is SGDLS and CDR2 YYNGEE. The CDR3 contains 14 residues. CDR3 DNA sequence: TGTGCCAGCAGCACACTAGCGGGAACAGATACGCAGTATTTT. Translating gives CASSTLAGTDTQYF.

The rearrangement links TRBV7-2 to TRBJ2-3; 8 nucleotides align to TRBD2. V trimming: 3 bases; J trimming: 6 bases; junction bases outside the gene matches: 8. This CDR3 spans 15 amino acids. The V gene's germline CDR1 is SGHTA and CDR2 FQGNSA. DNA of the CDR3: TGTGCCAGCAGCTTCAAACGGGGGGGCGGGGATACGCAGTATTTT. Encoded protein: CASSFKRGGGDTQYF.

The chain couples TRBV5-6 to TRBJ2-1; D is possibly TRBD2 (6 bases). V lost 2 bases to trimming and J lost 4 bases, with 13 bases between them. CDR1 SGHDT and CDR2 YYEEEE come from the germline V gene. There are 15 residues in the CDR3. CDR3 bases: TGTGCCAGCAGCTTACCGGGGGATGGGTACAATGAGCAGTTCTTC. It encodes CASSLPGDGYNEQFF.

The chain is built from TRBV6-1 and TRBJ2-7, with 7 bases that match TRBD1. This CDR3 is 14 amino acids long. CDR1 and CDR2 (germline): MNHNS, SASEGT. Trimming took 7 bases from V and 3 from J; bases not matched to a gene: 9. In DNA form, the CDR3 reads TGTGCCAGCACCCCCGGGACAGAGTACTACGAGCAGTACTTC. It yields the protein CASTPGTEYYEQYF.

The chain joins TRBV6-1 to TRBJ1-6, with a possible D match to TRBD1 (6 bases). The V end lost 5 bases, the J end lost 7 bases, and 12 bases lay between the germline ends. The germline gives CDR1 MNHNS, CDR2 SASEGT. The CDR3 contains 14 residues. The DNA of the CDR3 is TGTGCCAGCAGTAGAGGGGGTCGGAATTCACCCCTCCACTTT. Translation: CASSRGGRNSPLHF.

This chain joins TRBV6-1 and TRBJ1-2; unclear D gene. V was cut by 3 bases and J by 2 bases, with 7 bases left in between. Germline CDR1 and CDR2: MNHNS and SASEGT. The length of the CDR3 is 13 residues. The CDR3 DNA reads as TGTGCCAGCAGTGATGGTGAAAACTATGGCTACACCTTC. The encoded protein is CASSDGENYGYTF.

This chain connects TRBV9 to TRBJ2-7; D could derive from TRBD1 or TRBD2 (5 bases each). The CDR3 consists of 14 residues. V was cut by 4 bases and J by 3 bases, with 14 bases left in between. Per germline, CDR1 SGDLS and CDR2 YYNGEE. CDR3 sequence (DNA): TGTGCCAGCAGCCCAACCGGGACCTACTACGAGCAGTACTTC. Protein sequence: CASSPTGTYYEQYF. Variable domain in full (rest from reference TRBV9 and TRBJ2-7): DSGVTQTPKHLITATGQRVTLRCSPRSGDLSVYWYQQSLDQGLQFLIQYYNGEERAKGNILERFSAQQFPDLHSELNLSSLELGDSALYFCASSPTGTYYEQYFGPGTRLTVT.

This clonotype was seen a few times. The chain is built from TRBV6-6 and TRBJ2-5, with a weak D call TRBD1 (5 bases). The CDR3 runs to 15 residues. The V end was cut by 2 bases, the J end by 2 bases, with 12 bases between. Germline V gene lookup returns CDR1 MNHNY and CDR2 SVGAGI (reference sequence). The CDR3 DNA reads as TGTGCCAGCAGTTACCCCAGGGCAGGACAAGAGACCCAGTACTTC. The encoded protein is CASSYPRAGQETQYF.

The rearrangement uses TRBV7-6 and TRBJ2-1, with 11 bases that match TRBD2. The germline V gene encodes CDR1 SGHVS and CDR2 FNYEAQ. The V and J ends lost 0 bases and 5 bases, in that order; junction bases with no gene match: 6. This CDR3 is built from 17 residues. The CDR3 DNA reads as TGTGCCAGCAGCTTAGCACTAGCGGGGGTCGTGGACAATGAGCAGTTCTTC. Amino acids: CASSLALAGVVDNEQFF.

The rearrangement uses TRBV28 and TRBJ2-7, with no clear D. V dropped 6 bases and J dropped 4 bases, with 22 bases sitting between them. The CDR3 covers 16 residues. Germline CDR1 and CDR2: MDHEN and SYDVKM. The CDR3 spells CASSGWAVRTSYEQYF. CDR3 DNA sequence: TGTGCCAGCAGCGGTTGGGCGGTCAGAACGTCTTACGAGCAGTACTTC.